A single T cell receptor beta chain is shown here with its context. The data originate from a study of patients and donors after allogeneic stem cell transplantation. The germline V and J ends were trimmed by 1 base and 4 bases, with 10 bases remaining between them. The CDR3 has 15 amino acids. Germline loops: CDR1 KGHSH, CDR2 LQKENI. Using its own MiXCR run on the RT-PCR reads, TCRdb lists one record per CDR3 protein. The sample holds about a million distinct CDR3 sequences, roughly 18% seen once. Material: blood, either unsorted or a sorted T cell fraction (not recorded which). V usage is TRBV18 and J usage is TRBJ2-2, with D perhaps matching TRBD2 (5 bases). The clonotype comes from a human donor who was either an allogeneic HSCT recipient or a stem cell or donor lymphocyte infusion donor (not recorded which). It is not recorded whose cells these are; they may come from a transplant donor. The CDR3 DNA follows: TGTGCCAGCTCACCACAGGCAGGAGGCACCGGGGAGCTGTTTTTT. It is translated as CASSPQAGGTGELFF.